The 19 T cell receptor beta chains below were found in one sample sequenced in a study of CD8+ T cells in alopecia areata. RNA extraction and reverse transcription yielded cDNA as sequencing template. Here immunoSEQ multiplex PCR was the method, and the copy in TCRdb shows in-frame clones only, minus some. The sample holds some 160,000 clones, roughly 65% seen once. Treatment of the sample: oral pan-JAK inhibitor, 5-10 mg twice daily. The sequencing used CD4+ T cells sorted from blood, collected at week 4, from a patient treated with tofacitinib. Receptors originate from a human donor with alopecia areata.

The CDR3, as DNA: TGTGCCAGCAGCGTAGTGGCGGGGACCACCTACGAGCAGTACTTC. This translates into CASSVVAGTTYEQYF. The chain combines TRBV9 with TRBJ2-7; perhaps TRBD2 as D (6 bases). In germline, CDR1 is SGDLS, CDR2 YYNGEE. With 0 bases removed from V and 2 bases from J, the gap between germline ends came to 12 bases. The CDR3 extends over 15 amino acids.

The chain is built from TRBV29-1 and TRBJ2-7; D uncertain. Per germline, CDR1 SQVTM and CDR2 ANQGSEA. This CDR3 is 15 amino acids long. Trimming cost V 3 bases and J 2 bases, with 17 bases left between them. This CDR3 is CSVEAGKFSPYEQYF. The CDR3 DNA reads as TGCAGCGTTGAGGCAGGAAAATTTAGCCCCTACGAGCAGTACTTC.

In the case of this clone: No conserved phenylalanine or tryptophan is present at the end of the CDR3, so a read error is the likely explanation. The V call is TRBV9, the J call TRBJ1-4; D not certain. The germline gives CDR1 SGDLS, CDR2 YYNGEE. Trimming pared 0 bases from V and 5 bases from J, leaving 11 bases between. The CDR3 sequence is 15 residues long. This chain's CDR3 is CASSVGLVGNEKLFS. The CDR3, as DNA: TGTGCCAGCAGCGTAGGTTTAGTAGGAAATGAAAAACTGTTTTCT.

This clone was detected only a few times. CDR3 protein: CSVAHRGWNTEAFF. CDR3 sequence (DNA): TGCAGCGTTGCCCACAGGGGCTGGAACACTGAAGCTTTCTTT. The chain uses TRBV29-1 and TRBJ1-1; TRBD1 matches at 7 bases. The junction had 6 bases not matched to a gene; V was cut back by 4 bases and J by 1 base. There are 14 residues in the CDR3. The germline CDR1 and CDR2 sequences are SQVTM and ANQGSEA. Together with reference TRBV29-1 and TRBJ1-1, the CDR3 gives the full variable domain: SAVISQKPSRDICQRGTSLTIQCQVDSQVTMMFWYRQQPGQSLTLIATANQGSEATYESGFVIDKFPISRPNLTFSTLTVSNMSPEDSSIYLCSVAHRGWNTEAFFGQGTRLTVV.

This clone was observed a handful of times. The V and J genes are TRBV30 and TRBJ2-2, with TRBD1 matching 7 bases. Germline V gives CDR1 GTSNPN, CDR2 SVGIG (reference sequence). The CDR3 has 15 amino acids. Germline trimming cut 5 bases from V and 6 bases from J; bases unmatched to any gene: 12. The CDR3 nucleotides are TGTGCCTGGTCCGGAGGACAGGTTTGGGCCGGGGAGCTGTTTTTT. Translated: CAWSGGQVWAGELFF.

This clone was observed a few times. Here the CDR3 reads CASSTTRSQGVFETQYF. DNA for the CDR3: TGTGCCAGCAGCACGACGCGGTCGCAGGGGGTCTTCGAGACCCAGTACTTC. The rearrangement uses TRBV13 and TRBJ2-5, with 7 bases lining up with TRBD1. Trimming took 5 bases from V and 5 from J; bases not matched to a gene: 17. Germline CDR1 PRHDT, CDR2 FYEKMQ (reference sequence). The CDR3 length is 17 residues.

This clone showed up just a few times. The chain employs TRBV29-1 and TRBJ2-1; no firm D call. CDR1 is SQVTM, CDR2 ANQGSEA, per germline. Between the trimmed V and J ends, which lost 4 bases and 0 bases, there was a span of 13 bases. This CDR3 spans 15 amino acids. The CDR3 nucleotides read TGCAGCGTTGGGCTTCCCGGGCCCTCCTACAATGAGCAGTTCTTC. Encoded protein: CSVGLPGPSYNEQFF.

The chain uses TRBV30 and TRBJ2-7; D ambiguous. The germline V gene encodes CDR1 GTSNPN and CDR2 SVGIG (reference sequence). V was shortened by 4 bases and J by 2 bases, with 9 bases between the two germline ends. This CDR3 spans 12 amino acids. DNA for the CDR3: TGTGCCTGGAAAAGATCCACCTACGAGCAGTACTTC. It specifies CAWKRSTYEQYF.

This clone was recorded only once. The chain carries TRBV30 and TRBJ1-3; D call uncertain. CDR3 length: 13 amino acids. Per the germline V gene, CDR1 is GTSNPN and CDR2 is SVGIG (reference sequence). Trimming removed 4 bases from V and 4 bases from J, with 11 bases in between. This chain's CDR3 is CAWITGGGNTIYF. CDR3 nucleotide sequence: TGTGCCTGGATTACCGGTGGCGGAAACACCATATATTTT. Using reference TRBV30 and TRBJ1-3 for the parts outside the CDR3, the full variable domain is SQTIHQWPATLVQPVGSPLSLECTVEGTSNPNLYWYRQAAGRGLQLLFYSVGIGQISSEVPQNLSASRPQDRQFILSSKKLLLSDSGFYLCAWITGGGNTIYFGEGSWLTVV.

This chain uses TRBV27 with TRBJ2-3; no definite D call. The germline CDR1 and CDR2 sequences are MNHEY and SMNVEV (reference sequence). This CDR3 is 14 amino acids long. The V end lost 5 bases, the J end lost 3 bases, and 12 bases lay between the germline ends. The CDR3 nucleotides read TGTGCCAGCAGTGGCACAGCAACGACAGATACGCAGTATTTT. Amino acids: CASSGTATTDTQYF.

This clone occurred a few times. The chain couples TRBV30 to TRBJ1-1; D unclear. The CDR3 is 15 residues long. Germline CDR1 reads GTSNPN; CDR2 reads SVGIG (reference sequence). The germline V and J ends were trimmed by 0 bases and 8 bases, with 19 bases remaining between them. The CDR3 nucleotides are TGTGCCTGGAGTGTAAGTTTGGCAGGCATAACAGAAGCTTTCTTT. Amino acids: CAWSVSLAGITEAFF.

This chain joins TRBV25-1 and TRBJ2-2; no clear D. Trimming removed 1 base at V and 2 bases at J, with 8 bases between. This CDR3 comprises 15 residues. Per germline, CDR1 MGHDK and CDR2 SYGVNS. The CDR3 sequence: CASSEFGQNTGELFF. Here the CDR3 DNA reads TGTGCCAGCAGTGAATTCGGCCAAAACACCGGGGAGCTGTTTTTT.

There are a few counts of this clone. This chain uses TRBV19 with TRBJ1-5; maybe TRBD1 (6 bases). Germline CDR1 reads LNHDA; CDR2 reads SQIVND (reference sequence). Between the trimmed V and J ends, which lost 5 bases and 2 bases, there was a span of 7 bases. This CDR3 contains 13 residues. In DNA form, the CDR3 reads TGTGCCAGTAGTCCAGGGGGCAATCAGCCCCAGCATTTT. Translating it yields CASSPGGNQPQHF.

The CDR3 sequence: CASRPTGVGETQYF. The CDR3 DNA is TGCGCCAGCAGGCCCACAGGGGTGGGAGAGACCCAGTACTTC. This chain links TRBV10-2 with TRBJ2-5; 7 bases line up with TRBD1. Germline assignment: CDR1 WSHSY and CDR2 SAAADI. The junction had 8 bases not matched to a gene; V was cut back by 6 bases and J by 4 bases. This CDR3 is built from 14 residues.

V usage is TRBV5-1 and J usage is TRBJ2-7, with 8 nucleotides matching TRBD2. The CDR3 runs to 15 residues. The V gene end was trimmed by 4 bases and the J gene end by 4 bases; junction bases not matched to a gene: 10. Germline-derived CDR1 and CDR2 are SGHRS and YFSETQ. CDR3 nucleotides: TGCGCCAGCAGCCTCTGGGGAGCGGGGGTTTACGAGCAGTACTTC. Encoded protein: CASSLWGAGVYEQYF.

V is TRBV7-2 and J is TRBJ2-3; 7 bases agree with TRBD2. The germline CDR1 and CDR2 sequences are SGHTA and FQGNSA. This CDR3 spans 14 amino acids. With 5 bases clipped from V and 6 bases from J, the junction kept 8 bases outside the gene matches. CDR3 DNA: TGTGCCAGCAGCGTACCGGGACTACGGGATACGCAGTATTTT. This translates into CASSVPGLRDTQYF.

The chain is built from TRBV25-1 and TRBJ2-2; D remains ambiguous. Trimming removed 2 bases at V and 5 bases at J, with 6 bases between. This CDR3 has 13 residues. In germline, CDR1 is MGHDK, CDR2 SYGVNS. CDR3 in DNA: TGTGCCAGCAGTGAACGTCGAACCGGGGAGCTGTTTTTT. This encodes CASSERRTGELFF.

The rearrangement uses TRBV7-8 and TRBJ2-5, with D perhaps TRBD2 (5 bases). This CDR3 region has 13 residues. V was trimmed by 4 bases and J by 4 bases, leaving 10 bases between them. The germline gives CDR1 SGHVS, CDR2 FQNEAQ. CDR3 nucleotides: TGTGCCAGCAGCTACGTAGGGAGAGAGACCCAGTACTTC. It translates to CASSYVGRETQYF.

The chain recombines TRBV7-9 with TRBJ1-2; TRBD1 aligns across 8 bases. V gave up 4 bases and J gave up 2 bases; unmatched junction bases: 9. Looked up from germline, CDR1 is SEHNR and CDR2 is FQNEAQ (reference sequence). This CDR3 spans 16 amino acids. This chain's CDR3 is CASSSWGDRQNYGYTF. DNA for the CDR3: TGTGCCAGCAGCTCCTGGGGGGACAGGCAGAACTATGGCTACACCTTC. The variable domain in full, completed from reference TRBV7-9 and TRBJ1-2, reads DTGVSQNPRHKITKRGQNVTFRCDPISEHNRLYWYRQTLGQGPEFLTYFQNEAQLEKSRLLSDRFSAERPKGSFSTLEIQRTEQGDSAMYLCASSSWGDRQNYGYTFGSGTRLTVV.